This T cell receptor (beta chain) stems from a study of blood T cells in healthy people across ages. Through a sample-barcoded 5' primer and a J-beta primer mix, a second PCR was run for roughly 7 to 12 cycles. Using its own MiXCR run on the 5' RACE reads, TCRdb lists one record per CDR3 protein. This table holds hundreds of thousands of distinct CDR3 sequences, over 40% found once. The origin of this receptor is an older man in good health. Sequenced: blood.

The DNA for the CDR3 is TGTGCCACCAGTGATCCCGGACAAAGCTATGGCTACACCTTC. Protein: CATSDPGQSYGYTF. This chain joins TRBV24-1 and TRBJ1-2; tentative D call: TRBD1 (5 bases). V was clipped by 3 bases and J by 4 bases, with 11 bases between them. Germline V gene sequence: CDR1 KGHDR, CDR2 SFDVKD. The CDR3 totals 14 residues.